This is a list of T cell receptor beta chains from one sample in a study of blood T cell repertoires in COVID-19. TCRdb's table, derived via immunoSEQ multiplex PCR, lists solely in-frame clones and lacks some. The sample shows approximately 170,000 clones, around 90% of them seen only once. Sequences were obtained from peripheral blood. The receptors stem from a man aged 45-60 years who had recovered from COVID-19. Each CDR3 is given with its conserved first and last residue. D genes are given only for firm matches. Some rows have no size entry. The others give once, few or many, or a class for an expanded clone.

j_call: TRBJ2-1
d_call: TRBD2
clone_size: .
v_call: TRBV7-3
cdr3_nt: TGTGCCAGCAGCTTATCACCTCGTTCGACTAGCGGGAGAGGTAATGAGCAGTTCTTC
cdr3_aa: CASSLSPRSTSGRGNEQFF

j_call: TRBJ2-2
d_call: TRBD1
clone_size: .
v_call: TRBV7-7
cdr3_nt: TGTGCCAGCAGCTCAACCGGGACAGGGGCTGTCGGGGAGCTGTTTTTT
cdr3_aa: CASSSTGTGAVGELFF

j_call: TRBJ2-3
d_call: .
clone_size: .
v_call: TRBV27
cdr3_nt: TGTGCCAGCAGTTCTCCCTGGTCTCGGACAGATACGCAGTATTTT
cdr3_aa: CASSSPWSRTDTQYF

j_call: TRBJ1-2
d_call: TRBD1
clone_size: .
v_call: TRBV5-1
cdr3_nt: TGCGCCAGCAGCTTGGTGGACAGGGGGCCCTATGGCTACACCTTC
cdr3_aa: CASSLVDRGPYGYTF

j_call: TRBJ1-2
d_call: .
clone_size: .
v_call: TRBV9
cdr3_nt: TGTGCCAGCAGCGTAGAAGGACGGGGCAGGGGAAACTACACCTTC
cdr3_aa: CASSVEGRGRGNYTF

j_call: TRBJ2-2
d_call: TRBD2
clone_size: .
v_call: TRBV19
cdr3_nt: TGTGCCAGTAGTCGACGGGAGGTTAACGGGGAGCTGTTTTTT
cdr3_aa: CASSRREVNGELFF

j_call: TRBJ1-4
d_call: TRBD1
clone_size: once
v_call: TRBV25-1
cdr3_nt: TGTGCCAGCAGCGACCCGTTAAGGGACAGGGGACGTGAAAAACTGTTTTTT
cdr3_aa: CASSDPLRDRGREKLFF

j_call: TRBJ2-5
d_call: TRBD1
clone_size: .
v_call: TRBV11-3
cdr3_nt: TGTGCCAGCAGCCTCGGACAGGCCCAAGAGACCCAGTACTTC
cdr3_aa: CASSLGQAQETQYF

j_call: TRBJ1-2
d_call: .
clone_size: .
v_call: TRBV28
cdr3_nt: TGTGCCAGCAGTTTAGCGGGATTCTATGGCTACACCTTC
cdr3_aa: CASSLAGFYGYTF

j_call: TRBJ2-7
d_call: .
clone_size: once
v_call: TRBV10-2
cdr3_nt: TGCGCCAGCAGTGAGAAAACTGGGCCCTACGAGCAGTACTTC
cdr3_aa: CASSEKTGPYEQYF

j_call: TRBJ2-3
d_call: .
clone_size: .
v_call: TRBV5-6
cdr3_nt: TGTGCCAGCAGCTTACCGTGGCAGGGAATTACAGATACGCAGTATTTT
cdr3_aa: CASSLPWQGITDTQYF

j_call: TRBJ2-1
d_call: .
clone_size: .
v_call: TRBV6-2/TRBV6-3
cdr3_nt: TGTGCCAGCAGTTACTCTATAGAATACAATGAGCAGTTCTTC
cdr3_aa: CASSYSIEYNEQFF

j_call: TRBJ2-5
d_call: .
clone_size: .
v_call: TRBV3-1/TRBV3-2
cdr3_nt: TGTGCCAGCAGCCAAGACGGGGTGATGAAGACCCAGTACTTC
cdr3_aa: CASSQDGVMKTQYF

j_call: TRBJ2-5
d_call: .
clone_size: .
v_call: TRBV7-6
cdr3_nt: TGTGCCAGCAGCTTCCCAGGGGTCCAAGAGACCCAGTACTTC
cdr3_aa: CASSFPGVQETQYF

j_call: TRBJ2-4
d_call: .
clone_size: .
v_call: TRBV27
cdr3_nt: TGTGCCAGCGCCGCAGGGTTCCGTCAAAACATTCAGTACTTC
cdr3_aa: CASAAGFRQNIQYF

j_call: TRBJ1-4
d_call: TRBD1
clone_size: .
v_call: TRBV15
cdr3_nt: TGTGCCACCAGCAGAGAAGGGACAGGGACTGAGAAACTGTTTTTT
cdr3_aa: CATSREGTGTEKLFF

j_call: TRBJ2-1
d_call: .
clone_size: .
v_call: TRBV2
cdr3_nt: TGTGCCAGCAGTGTGAGCGGGGACAACTACAATGAGCAGTTCTTC
cdr3_aa: CASSVSGDNYNEQFF

j_call: TRBJ1-2
d_call: .
clone_size: .
v_call: TRBV6-5
cdr3_nt: TGTGCCAGCAGACCCGGGGGGGGAAGATCTTATGGCTACACCTTC
cdr3_aa: CASRPGGGRSYGYTF

j_call: TRBJ1-4
d_call: .
clone_size: .
v_call: TRBV30
cdr3_nt: TGTGCCTGGAGTCCAACGTGGACAGATGAAAAACTGTTTTTT
cdr3_aa: CAWSPTWTDEKLFF

j_call: TRBJ2-1
d_call: TRBD2
clone_size: .
v_call: TRBV2
cdr3_nt: TGTGCCAGCAGTAGACCCCCGGGACTAGTAGTCAATGAGCAGTTCTTC
cdr3_aa: CASSRPPGLVVNEQFF

j_call: TRBJ1-2
d_call: .
clone_size: .
v_call: TRBV30
cdr3_nt: TGTGCCTGGAGTCAGAATACTAACTATGGCTACACCTTC
cdr3_aa: CAWSQNTNYGYTF

j_call: TRBJ2-3
d_call: .
clone_size: .
v_call: TRBV5-5
cdr3_nt: TGTGCCAGCAGCTTGGGCGGTAGCGGTAGCACAGATACGCAGTATTTT
cdr3_aa: CASSLGGSGSTDTQYF

j_call: TRBJ2-7
d_call: .
clone_size: .
v_call: TRBV30
cdr3_nt: TGTGCCTGGAGTCGACAGTCCTACGAGCAGTACTTC
cdr3_aa: CAWSRQSYEQYF

j_call: TRBJ2-5
d_call: TRBD1
clone_size: .
v_call: TRBV24-1
cdr3_nt: TGTGCCACCAGTCACCCCTGGGGGGACAGGGGCCATAACCAAGAGACCCAGTACTTC
cdr3_aa: CATSHPWGDRGHNQETQYF

j_call: TRBJ2-2
d_call: .
clone_size: .
v_call: TRBV7-9
cdr3_nt: TGTGCCAGCGGCGGTTGGGTCGGGAGCACCGGGGAGCTGTTTTTT
cdr3_aa: CASGGWVGSTGELFF

j_call: TRBJ2-6
d_call: .
clone_size: .
v_call: TRBV7-2
cdr3_nt: TGTGCCAGCAGCTCCCGGACAGCTGGGGCCAACGTCCTGACTTTC
cdr3_aa: CASSSRTAGANVLTF

j_call: TRBJ1-1
d_call: .
clone_size: .
v_call: TRBV6-5
cdr3_nt: TGTGCCAGCACACACGGGGAGGGGGTCTCTGAAGCTTTCTTT
cdr3_aa: CASTHGEGVSEAFF

j_call: TRBJ1-4
d_call: TRBD1
clone_size: .
v_call: TRBV18
cdr3_nt: TGTGCCAGCTCACCGACAGGGAATAATGAAAAACTGTTTTTT
cdr3_aa: CASSPTGNNEKLFF

j_call: TRBJ1-5
d_call: .
clone_size: .
v_call: TRBV18
cdr3_nt: TGTGCCAGCTCACCTACAGACAATCAGCCCCAGCATTTT
cdr3_aa: CASSPTDNQPQHF

j_call: TRBJ2-6
d_call: .
clone_size: .
v_call: TRBV9
cdr3_nt: TGTGCCAGCAGCGTAGTTTCGGTGTTGAGCTCTGGGGCCAACGTCCTGACTTTC
cdr3_aa: CASSVVSVLSSGANVLTF

j_call: TRBJ2-7
d_call: TRBD2
clone_size: .
v_call: TRBV5-4
cdr3_nt: TGTGCCAGCAGCTCTAGCGGGGGGGCTCACGAGCAGTACTTC
cdr3_aa: CASSSSGGAHEQYF

j_call: TRBJ1-2
d_call: .
clone_size: .
v_call: TRBV30
cdr3_nt: TGTGCCTGGAGCGGGTTCGGCTACACCTTC
cdr3_aa: CAWSGFGYTF

j_call: TRBJ1-6
d_call: .
clone_size: once
v_call: TRBV5-1
cdr3_nt: TGCGCCAGCAGCTTGGCCTGGCAGGGAGGTTCACCCCTCCACTTT
cdr3_aa: CASSLAWQGGSPLHF

j_call: TRBJ2-7
d_call: .
clone_size: .
v_call: TRBV29-1
cdr3_nt: TGCAGCGTTGGTGGTGGGAGTACCTACGAGCAGTACTTC
cdr3_aa: CSVGGGSTYEQYF

j_call: TRBJ1-5
d_call: .
clone_size: .
v_call: TRBV9
cdr3_nt: TGTGCCAGCAGCGAGTATCTCGTCGGGGTTTATAGCAATCAGCCCCAGCATTTT
cdr3_aa: CASSEYLVGVYSNQPQHF

j_call: TRBJ1-2
d_call: TRBD1
clone_size: few
v_call: TRBV7-9
cdr3_nt: TGTGCCAGCAGCACACAGGGGAACTATGGCTACACCTTC
cdr3_aa: CASSTQGNYGYTF

j_call: TRBJ2-7
d_call: .
clone_size: .
v_call: TRBV18
cdr3_nt: TGTGCCAGCTCACCACTCACGTTCCGGACGGGGGCCTACGAGCAGTACTTC
cdr3_aa: CASSPLTFRTGAYEQYF

j_call: TRBJ2-7
d_call: TRBD2
clone_size: .
v_call: TRBV28
cdr3_nt: TGTGCCAGTTCGACGGGGGGGCCCCTCTCCTACGAGCAGTACTTC
cdr3_aa: CASSTGGPLSYEQYF

j_call: TRBJ1-1
d_call: TRBD1
clone_size: .
v_call: TRBV5-4
cdr3_nt: TGTGCCAGCAGCGTTCGACAGGGTAACATGAACACTGAAGCTTTCTTT
cdr3_aa: CASSVRQGNMNTEAFF

j_call: TRBJ2-1
d_call: .
clone_size: .
v_call: TRBV27
cdr3_nt: TGTGCCAGCAGTCGTACTAGTGGGCGCTACAATGAGCAGTTCTTC
cdr3_aa: CASSRTSGRYNEQFF

j_call: TRBJ1-1
d_call: TRBD1
clone_size: .
v_call: TRBV5-1
cdr3_nt: TGCGCCAGCAGCTTAGGGCAGGGGGCGAGCGACACTGAAGCTTTCTTT
cdr3_aa: CASSLGQGASDTEAFF

j_call: TRBJ1-5
d_call: .
clone_size: few
v_call: TRBV28
cdr3_nt: TGTGCCAGCAGTTTATATCAGGGGAATCAGCCCCAGCATTTT
cdr3_aa: CASSLYQGNQPQHF

j_call: TRBJ1-1
d_call: .
clone_size: .
v_call: TRBV7-9
cdr3_nt: TGTGCCAGCAGCTTAGGTCGGGGGGCGCGAACAAGGAACACTGAAGCTTTCTTT
cdr3_aa: CASSLGRGARTRNTEAFF

j_call: TRBJ1-1
d_call: .
clone_size: .
v_call: TRBV28
cdr3_nt: TGTGCCAGCAGTCCGCCGGGGGGGGCCGAAGCTTTCTTT
cdr3_aa: CASSPPGGAEAFF

j_call: TRBJ2-2
d_call: .
clone_size: .
v_call: TRBV4-1
cdr3_nt: TGCGCCAGCAGCCAAGATTCATACCAGGTGTCCGGGGAGCTGTTTTTT
cdr3_aa: CASSQDSYQVSGELFF

j_call: TRBJ2-7
d_call: TRBD2
clone_size: .
v_call: TRBV10-3
cdr3_nt: TGTGCCATCAGCCTCGGGGTAGCGGGGATCTACGAGCAGTACTTC
cdr3_aa: CAISLGVAGIYEQYF

j_call: TRBJ1-2
d_call: TRBD1
clone_size: .
v_call: TRBV6-5
cdr3_nt: TGTGCCAGCAGTTACTCGCCGTTACAGGGGAGTGGCTACACCTTC
cdr3_aa: CASSYSPLQGSGYTF

j_call: TRBJ2-2
d_call: TRBD2
clone_size: .
v_call: TRBV6-2/TRBV6-3
cdr3_nt: TGTGCCAGCAGTTACGAGCGGGGGGGCCAGTACACCGGGGAGCTGTTTTTT
cdr3_aa: CASSYERGGQYTGELFF

j_call: TRBJ2-1
d_call: TRBD2
clone_size: .
v_call: TRBV20-1
cdr3_nt: TGCAGGGGGGCTAGCGGGAATGAGCAGTTCTTC
cdr3_aa: CRGASGNEQFF

j_call: TRBJ2-3
d_call: TRBD1
clone_size: many
v_call: TRBV4-1
cdr3_nt: TGCGCCAGCAGCCAAGGGGACAGGGAGGCAGATACGCAGTATTTT
cdr3_aa: CASSQGDREADTQYF

j_call: TRBJ2-7
d_call: .
clone_size: .
v_call: TRBV5-6
cdr3_nt: TGTGCCAGCAGCCGCGACAGCCATAGATTCTACGAGCAGTACTTC
cdr3_aa: CASSRDSHRFYEQYF

j_call: TRBJ1-5
d_call: TRBD1
clone_size: .
v_call: TRBV27
cdr3_nt: TGTGCCAGCAGCAGAGGACAGGTCAATCAGCCCCAGCATTTT
cdr3_aa: CASSRGQVNQPQHF

j_call: TRBJ1-2
d_call: .
clone_size: .
v_call: TRBV11-2
cdr3_nt: TGTGCCAGCAGCTTAGCGAGGAGCTATGGCTACACCTTC
cdr3_aa: CASSLARSYGYTF